The sequence of this T cell receptor (beta chain) was determined in a study of metastatic and nonmetastatic thyroid tumors. There were no patients who had received any treatment before thyroid surgery. TCRdb re-analyzed the PCR reads using MiXCR. The table has tens of thousands of clones, about a sixth seen once. This clone was counted many times. The sample contains more than one DNA sequence encoding this CDR3. Material for sequencing was blood. The sequence was obtained from a male donor with papillary thyroid cancer or a benign thyroid nodule (not recorded which). Some clones in this sample may be carry-over from other donors' samples.

The CDR3 sequence is CSATRWVKGTANTEAFF. The CDR3 DNA sequence: TGCAGTGCTACTAGGTGGGTCAAGGGGACAGCGAACACTGAAGCTTTCTTT. The chain recombines TRBV20-1 with TRBJ1-1; 7 bases map to TRBD1. This CDR3 comprises 17 residues. CDR1 is DFQATT and CDR2 is SNEGSKA in the germline V gene (reference sequence). The J segment lost 1 base and the V segment lost 4 bases, leaving 15 bases of the junction unmatched.